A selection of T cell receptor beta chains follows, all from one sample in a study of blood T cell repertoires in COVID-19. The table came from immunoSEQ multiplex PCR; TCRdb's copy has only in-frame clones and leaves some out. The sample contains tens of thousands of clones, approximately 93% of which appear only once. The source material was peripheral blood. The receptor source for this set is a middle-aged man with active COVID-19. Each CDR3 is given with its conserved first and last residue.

CASSSDRGPNTEAFF,TRBV5-8,TRBJ1-1
CASTTRGVNTEAFF,TRBV3-1/TRBV3-2,TRBJ1-1
CASSPPSPVANTEAFF,TRBV23-1,TRBJ1-1
CASSSEQGLSNQPQHF,TRBV7-8,TRBJ1-5
CASSFSTGSDEKLFF,TRBV7-2,TRBJ1-4
CASSPPTRAGEAFF,TRBV18,TRBJ1-1
CATSPTRGGRQYF,TRBV15,TRBJ2-3
CASGDRTYTEAFF,TRBV7-8,TRBJ1-1
CASGSQPYPDSNYGYTF,TRBV12-5,TRBJ1-2
CASSPDSGGYNEQFF,TRBV13,TRBJ2-1
CASSLDRQPNTEAFF,TRBV6-4,TRBJ1-1
CAWSVPDRVEGGYTF,TRBV30,TRBJ1-2
CASSQGLVGDTQYF,TRBV3-1/TRBV3-2,TRBJ2-3
CASRGGDQPQHF,TRBV19,TRBJ1-5
CASRQLSRYNEQFF,TRBV27,TRBJ2-1
CASSPRTGIQGYTF,TRBV18,TRBJ1-2
CASSQDLVSYEQYF,TRBV4-1,TRBJ2-7
CASSSGTEQETQYF,TRBV5-4,TRBJ2-5
CASSRGGAMSEQFF,TRBV7-3,TRBJ2-1
CASSPSGLSSYNSPLHF,TRBV18,TRBJ1-6
CASSPRTGELFF,TRBV6-2/TRBV6-3,TRBJ2-2
CASTKPGQYNEQFF,TRBV25-1,TRBJ2-1
CASSSGPGYEQYF,TRBV11-3,TRBJ2-7
CASSVSLGQDGYTF,TRBV9,TRBJ1-2
CASSPGASTDTQYF,TRBV7-3,TRBJ2-3
CASTAGGADTGELFF,TRBV19,TRBJ2-2
CASSSSDRDPDTQYF,TRBV6-5,TRBJ2-3
CASSQGTGGQPQHF,TRBV3-1/TRBV3-2,TRBJ1-5
CATSRAGGTEAFF,TRBV15,TRBJ1-1
CASSDEGTRTEAFF,TRBV6-1,TRBJ1-1
CASRPGTEEETQYF,TRBV5-1,TRBJ2-5
CASSTYRGLSGSGANVLTF,TRBV5-6,TRBJ2-6
CSVFHGGELFF,TRBV29-1,TRBJ2-2
CASRPEGNLEQYF,TRBV6-2/TRBV6-3,TRBJ2-7
CASSEVRAQETQYF,TRBV2,TRBJ2-5
CASSLLAGGFGTDTQYF,TRBV5-1,TRBJ2-3
CASSQGAGYNEQFF,TRBV3-1/TRBV3-2,TRBJ2-1
CASSWGTKDRAYEQYF,TRBV7-6,TRBJ2-7
CASSEATGTGAGYTF,TRBV2,TRBJ1-2
CASALGRTRYEQYF,TRBV12-5,TRBJ2-7
CASSIQATNTEAFF,TRBV19,TRBJ1-1
CASSVRLAGTDTQYF,TRBV9,TRBJ2-3
CASRGLTSGRRLGELFF,TRBV5-1,TRBJ2-2
CASSSKTGGAANTGELFF,TRBV7-2,TRBJ2-2
CASSRNTGVFETQYF,TRBV5-1,TRBJ2-5
CASSLVAGVGNTEAFF,TRBV11-2,TRBJ1-1
CASSSWDRVNIQYF,TRBV19,TRBJ2-4
CASSLQSTSTDTQYF,TRBV5-4,TRBJ2-3
CASSLREDYEQYF,TRBV7-9,TRBJ2-7
CASSDHYSNQPQHF,TRBV2,TRBJ1-5
CASSLEMWTGQGGYTF,TRBV11-2,TRBJ1-2
CASSLLRRNNEQFF,TRBV7-2,TRBJ2-1